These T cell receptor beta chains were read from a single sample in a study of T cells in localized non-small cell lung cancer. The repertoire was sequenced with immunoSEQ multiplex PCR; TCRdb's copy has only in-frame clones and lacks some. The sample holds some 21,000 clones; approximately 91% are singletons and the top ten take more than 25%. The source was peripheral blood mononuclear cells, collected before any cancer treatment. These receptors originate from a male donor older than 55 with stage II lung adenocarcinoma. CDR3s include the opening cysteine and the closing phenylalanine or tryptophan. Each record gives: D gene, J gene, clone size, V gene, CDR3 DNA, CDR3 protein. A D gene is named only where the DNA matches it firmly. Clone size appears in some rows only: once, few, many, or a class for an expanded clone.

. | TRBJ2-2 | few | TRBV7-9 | TGTGCCAGCAGGCAGAAGGACTCCTACACCGGGGAGCTGTTTTTT | CASRQKDSYTGELFF
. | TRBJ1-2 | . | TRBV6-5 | TGTGCCAGCATTGGGGGCTTCTATGGCTACACCTTC | CASIGGFYGYTF
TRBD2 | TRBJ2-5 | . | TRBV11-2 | TGTGCCAGCAGCCCCTATAGGGATAGCGGGGCCCAAGAGACCCAGTACTTC | CASSPYRDSGAQETQYF
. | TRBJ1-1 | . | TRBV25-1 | TGTGCCAGCAGTGGCTCCAGGGGAAGCCACACTGAAGCTTTCTTT | CASSGSRGSHTEAFF
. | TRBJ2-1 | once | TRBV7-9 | TGTGCCAGCAGCTCCCAGCTGGGGAATGAGCAGTTCTTC | CASSSQLGNEQFF
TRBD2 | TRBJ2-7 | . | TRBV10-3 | TGTGCCATCAGCCCGGGGGGGTACGAGCAGTACTTC | CAISPGGYEQYF
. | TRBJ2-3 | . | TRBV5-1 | TGCGCCAGCAGCTTGGCCGTCGATGGAGATACGCAGTATTTT | CASSLAVDGDTQYF
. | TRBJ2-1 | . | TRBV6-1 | TGTGCCAGCAGGACAGGATTGTCGGTCGATGAGCAGTTCTTC | CASRTGLSVDEQFF
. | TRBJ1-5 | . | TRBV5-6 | TGTGCCAGCAGCCGCGGAACCGGGGGGAAGCCCCAGCATTTT | CASSRGTGGKPQHF
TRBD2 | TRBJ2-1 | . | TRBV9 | TGTGCCAGCAGCACGACTAGCGGGAGGACGAATGAGCAGTTCTTC | CASSTTSGRTNEQFF
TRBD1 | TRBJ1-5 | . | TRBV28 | TGTGCCAGCAGGACTACAGGGGTCAGCAATCAGCCCCAGCATTTT | CASRTTGVSNQPQHF
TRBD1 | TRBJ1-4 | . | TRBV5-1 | TGCGCCAGCAGCGGGGATACAGGGGTGACTGAAAAACTGTTTTTT | CASSGDTGVTEKLFF
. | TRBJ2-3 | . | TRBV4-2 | TGTGCCAGCAGTGCGACCCAGGGGGGAGGTAGCACAGATACGCAGTATTTT | CASSATQGGGSTDTQYF
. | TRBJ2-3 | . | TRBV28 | TGTGCCAGCAGTCCCGGTTTTCCCTCAGTAAGCACAGATACGCAGTATTTT | CASSPGFPSVSTDTQYF
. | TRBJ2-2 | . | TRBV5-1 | TGCGCCAGCAGCTTGTACCGGGGGCCACGCGGGGAGCTGTTTTTT | CASSLYRGPRGELFF
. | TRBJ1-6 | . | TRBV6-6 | TGTGCCAGCAGTTACGATCATTTTTCACCCCTCCACTTT | CASSYDHFSPLHF
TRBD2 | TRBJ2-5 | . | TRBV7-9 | TGTGCCAGCAGCTCTAGGACTAGCGGGTACCAAGAGACCCAGTACTTC | CASSSRTSGYQETQYF
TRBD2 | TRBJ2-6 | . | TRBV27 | TGTGCCAGCACCGCATACGCCGGGACTAGCGGGAGGGCGACTGGGGCCAACGTCCTGACTTTC | CASTAYAGTSGRATGANVLTF
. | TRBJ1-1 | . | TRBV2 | TGTGCCAGCACCCCGTCGCGGGGGGGCGACACTGAAGCTTTCTTT | CASTPSRGGDTEAFF
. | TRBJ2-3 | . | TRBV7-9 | TGTGCCAGCGAACTTAGACGCGGCACAGATACGCAGTATTTT | CASELRRGTDTQYF
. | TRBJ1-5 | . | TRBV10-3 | TGTGCCATCAATAGCGGGGAATTAGGAAATCAGCCCCAGCATTTT | CAINSGELGNQPQHF
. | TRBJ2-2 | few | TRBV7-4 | TGTGCCAGCAGCCTCTTGGGGTGCCCGGGACAGAACACCGGGGAGCTGTTTTTT | CASSLLGCPGQNTGELFF
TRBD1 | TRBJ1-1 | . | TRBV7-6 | TGTGCCAGCAGAGCCGGGACAGGAACTGAAGCTTTCTTT | CASRAGTGTEAFF
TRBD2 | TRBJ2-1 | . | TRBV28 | TGTGCCAGCAGTTTGGCGGGAGAAGGATACAATGAGCAGTTCTTC | CASSLAGEGYNEQFF
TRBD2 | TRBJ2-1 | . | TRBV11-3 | TGTGCCAGCAGCTTAGGGGTGGCGGGAGAGGGAGTTGACAATGAGCAGTTCTTC | CASSLGVAGEGVDNEQFF
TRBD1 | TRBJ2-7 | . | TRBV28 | TGTGCCAGCAGCAAGGGACAGCTGGCCCTATACGAGCAGTACTTC | CASSKGQLALYEQYF
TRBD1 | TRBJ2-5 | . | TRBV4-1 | TGCGCCAGCAGCCAAGCACGAACAGGGGTCGCAGAGACCCAGTACTTC | CASSQARTGVAETQYF
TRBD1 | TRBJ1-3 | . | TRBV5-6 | TGTGCCAGCAGCCCAACAGGGGGCACTGGAAACACCATATATTTT | CASSPTGGTGNTIYF
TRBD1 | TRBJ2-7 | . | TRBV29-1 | TGCAGCGTTTGGGGACAGGGGGATGAGCAGTACTTC | CSVWGQGDEQYF
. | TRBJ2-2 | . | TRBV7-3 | TGTGCCAGCAGCTTAACCCCGAGGTCCCAAGCGCCCGGGGAGCTGTTTTTT | CASSLTPRSQAPGELFF
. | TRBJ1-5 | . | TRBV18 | TGTGCCAGCTCACCACCCAACCAGGGCAATCAGCCCCAGCATTTT | CASSPPNQGNQPQHF
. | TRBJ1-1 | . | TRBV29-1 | TGCAGCGCCGAAGGGGTTAGGGAGACTGAAGCTTTCTTT | CSAEGVRETEAFF
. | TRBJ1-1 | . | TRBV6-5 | TGTGCCAGCAGCCGAACACAGGTGAACACTGAAGCTTTCTTT | CASSRTQVNTEAFF
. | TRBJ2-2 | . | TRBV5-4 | TGTGCCAGCAGCTCGAAACCGGGACTGGACACCGGGGAGCTGTTTTTT | CASSSKPGLDTGELFF
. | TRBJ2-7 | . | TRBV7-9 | TGTGCCAGCAGCCCGAGCCGGAGCTCCTACGAGCAGTACTTC | CASSPSRSSYEQYF
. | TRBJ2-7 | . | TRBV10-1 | TGCGCCAGCAGTGAGTCGGTCGGGGCCGGCTACGAGCAGTACTTC | CASSESVGAGYEQYF
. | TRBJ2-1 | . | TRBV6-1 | TGTGCCAGCAGTGATAGGGTCCTTGACAATGAGCAGTTCTTC | CASSDRVLDNEQFF
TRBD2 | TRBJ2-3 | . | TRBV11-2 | TGTGCCAGCAGCTTAGTTGGTCGGCGGGAGGGTCCAGATACGCAGTATTTT | CASSLVGRREGPDTQYF
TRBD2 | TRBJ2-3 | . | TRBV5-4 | TGTGCCAGCAGCTTAGCGGGAGACCCTCCCACGCAGTATTTT | CASSLAGDPPTQYF
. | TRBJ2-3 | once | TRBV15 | TGTGCCACCAGCAGAGATCGTAGCCCTAGCACAGATACGCAGTATTTT | CATSRDRSPSTDTQYF
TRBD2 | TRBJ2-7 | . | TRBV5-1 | TGCGCCAGCAGCTTGGTAGCGGGAGGCTACGAGCAGTACTTC | CASSLVAGGYEQYF